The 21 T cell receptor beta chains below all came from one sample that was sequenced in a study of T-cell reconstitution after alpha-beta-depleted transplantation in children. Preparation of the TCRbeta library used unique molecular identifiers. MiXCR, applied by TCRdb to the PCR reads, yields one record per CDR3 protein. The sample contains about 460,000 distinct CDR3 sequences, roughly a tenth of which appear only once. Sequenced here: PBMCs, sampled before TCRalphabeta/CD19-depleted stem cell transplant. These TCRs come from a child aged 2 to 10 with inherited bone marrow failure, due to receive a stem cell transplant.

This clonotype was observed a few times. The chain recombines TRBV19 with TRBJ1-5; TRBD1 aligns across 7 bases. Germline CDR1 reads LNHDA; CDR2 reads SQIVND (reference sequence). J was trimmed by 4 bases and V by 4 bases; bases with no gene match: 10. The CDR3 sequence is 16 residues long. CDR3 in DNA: TGTGCCAGTAGTAGTTTGCGACAGGGCAAGAATCAGCCCCAGCATTTT. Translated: CASSSLRQGKNQPQHF.

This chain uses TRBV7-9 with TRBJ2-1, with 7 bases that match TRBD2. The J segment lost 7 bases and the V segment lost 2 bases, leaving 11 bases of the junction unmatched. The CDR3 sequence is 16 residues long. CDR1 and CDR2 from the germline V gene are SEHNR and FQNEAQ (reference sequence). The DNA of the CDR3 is TGTGCCAGCAGCTTATGGTTGGCGGGAGAAGAAAATGAGCAGTTCTTC. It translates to CASSLWLAGEENEQFF.

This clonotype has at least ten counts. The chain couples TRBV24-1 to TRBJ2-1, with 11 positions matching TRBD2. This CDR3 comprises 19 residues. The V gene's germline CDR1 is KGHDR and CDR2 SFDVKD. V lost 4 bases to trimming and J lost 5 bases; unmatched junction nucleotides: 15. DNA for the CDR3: TGTGCCACCAGTGACCTAACTAGCGGGAGCGAGTTGTCCAACAATGAGCAGTTCTTC. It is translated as CATSDLTSGSELSNNEQFF.

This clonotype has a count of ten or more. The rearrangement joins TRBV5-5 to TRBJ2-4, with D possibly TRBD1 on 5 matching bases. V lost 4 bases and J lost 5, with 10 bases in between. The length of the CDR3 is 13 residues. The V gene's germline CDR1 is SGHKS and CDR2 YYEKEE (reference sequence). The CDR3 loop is CASSMQGQNIQYF. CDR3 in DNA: TGTGCCAGCAGCATGCAGGGTCAAAACATTCAGTACTTC.

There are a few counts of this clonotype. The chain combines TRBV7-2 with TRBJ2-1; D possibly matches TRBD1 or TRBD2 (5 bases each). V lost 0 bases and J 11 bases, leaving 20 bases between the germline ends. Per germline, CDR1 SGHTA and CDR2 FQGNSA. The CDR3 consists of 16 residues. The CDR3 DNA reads TGTGCCAGCAGCTTAGCCCCAGGGACGGCCCCAGGACAGCAGTTCTTC. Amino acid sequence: CASSLAPGTAPGQQFF.

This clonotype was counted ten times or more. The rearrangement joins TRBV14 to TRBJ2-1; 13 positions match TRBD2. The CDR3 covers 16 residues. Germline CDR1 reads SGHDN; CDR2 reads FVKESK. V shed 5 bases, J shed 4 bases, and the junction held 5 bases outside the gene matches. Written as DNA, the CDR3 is TGTGCCAGCAGCGAAGGGACTAGCGGGATATACAATGAGCAGTTCTTC. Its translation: CASSEGTSGIYNEQFF.

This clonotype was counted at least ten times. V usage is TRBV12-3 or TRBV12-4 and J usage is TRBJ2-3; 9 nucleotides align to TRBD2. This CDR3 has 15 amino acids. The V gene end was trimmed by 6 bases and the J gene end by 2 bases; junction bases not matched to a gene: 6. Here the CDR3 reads CASRTLAGYTDTQYF. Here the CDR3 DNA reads TGTGCCAGCAGAACGCTAGCGGGGTACACAGATACGCAGTATTTT.

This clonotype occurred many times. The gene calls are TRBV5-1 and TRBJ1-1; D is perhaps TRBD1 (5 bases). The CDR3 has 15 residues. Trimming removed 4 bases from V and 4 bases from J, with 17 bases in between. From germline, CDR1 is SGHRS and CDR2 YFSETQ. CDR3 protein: CASSPGAAGVTEAFF. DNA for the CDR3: TGCGCCAGCAGCCCCGGGGCGGCGGGTGTCACTGAAGCTTTCTTT.

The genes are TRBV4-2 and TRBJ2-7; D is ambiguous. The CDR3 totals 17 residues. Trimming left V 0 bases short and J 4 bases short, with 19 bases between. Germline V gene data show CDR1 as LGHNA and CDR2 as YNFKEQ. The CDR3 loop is CASSQDWVLGQEYEQYF. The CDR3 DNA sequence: TGTGCCAGCAGCCAAGATTGGGTGTTAGGGCAGGAATACGAGCAGTACTTC.

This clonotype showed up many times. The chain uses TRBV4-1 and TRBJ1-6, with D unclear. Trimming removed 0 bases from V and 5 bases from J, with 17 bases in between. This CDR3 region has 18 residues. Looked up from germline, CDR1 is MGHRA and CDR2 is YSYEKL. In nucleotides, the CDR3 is TGCGCCAGCAGCCAAGAAGATCGGGGAGGGATTAATAATTCACCCCTCCACTTT. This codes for CASSQEDRGGINNSPLHF.

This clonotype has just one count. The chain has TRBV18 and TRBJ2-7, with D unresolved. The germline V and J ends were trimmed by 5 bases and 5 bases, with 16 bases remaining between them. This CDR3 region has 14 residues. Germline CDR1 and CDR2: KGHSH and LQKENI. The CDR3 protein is CASSWAEAENEQYF. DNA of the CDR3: TGTGCCAGCTCATGGGCCGAGGCCGAGAACGAGCAGTACTTC.

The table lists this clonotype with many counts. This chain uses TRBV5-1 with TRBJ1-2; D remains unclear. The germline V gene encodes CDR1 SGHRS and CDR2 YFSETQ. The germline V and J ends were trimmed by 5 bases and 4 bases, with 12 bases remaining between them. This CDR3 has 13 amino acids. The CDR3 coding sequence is TGCGCCAGCAGGCTCGGTGGCGGCTATGGCTACACCTTC. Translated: CASRLGGGYGYTF. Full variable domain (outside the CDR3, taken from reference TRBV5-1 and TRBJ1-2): KAGVTQTPRYLIKTRGQQVTLSCSPISGHRSVSWYQQTPGQGLQFLFEYFSETQRNKGNFPGRFSGRQFSNSRSEMNVSTLELGDSALYLCASRLGGGYGYTFGSGTRLTVV.

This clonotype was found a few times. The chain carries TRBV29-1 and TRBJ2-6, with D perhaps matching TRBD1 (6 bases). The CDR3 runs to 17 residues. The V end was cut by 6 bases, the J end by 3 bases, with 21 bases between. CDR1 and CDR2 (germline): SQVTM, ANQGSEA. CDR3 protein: CSVTTSHPGVGANVLTF. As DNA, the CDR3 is TGCAGCGTAACGACGTCTCACCCAGGGGTTGGGGCCAACGTCCTGACTTTC.

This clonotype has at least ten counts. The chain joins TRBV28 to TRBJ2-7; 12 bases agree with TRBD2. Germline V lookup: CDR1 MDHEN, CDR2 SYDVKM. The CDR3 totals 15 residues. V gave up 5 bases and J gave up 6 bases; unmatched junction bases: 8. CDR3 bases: TGTGCCAGCAGTACCTCCGGACTAGCGGGACCCGAGCAGTACTTC. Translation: CASSTSGLAGPEQYF.

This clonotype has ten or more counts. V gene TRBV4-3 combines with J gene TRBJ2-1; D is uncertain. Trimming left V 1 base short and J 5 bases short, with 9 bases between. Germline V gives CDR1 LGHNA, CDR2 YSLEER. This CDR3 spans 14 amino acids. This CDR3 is CASSQGGSHNEQFF. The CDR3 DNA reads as TGCGCCAGCAGCCAAGGTGGCAGCCACAATGAGCAGTTCTTC.

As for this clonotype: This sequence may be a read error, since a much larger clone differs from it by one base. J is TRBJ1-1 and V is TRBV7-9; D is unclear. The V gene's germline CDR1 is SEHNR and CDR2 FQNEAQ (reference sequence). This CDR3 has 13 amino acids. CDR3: CASSPIGNAEAFF. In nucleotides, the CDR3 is TGTGCCAGCAGCCCAATCGGGAACGCTGAAGCTTTCTTT.

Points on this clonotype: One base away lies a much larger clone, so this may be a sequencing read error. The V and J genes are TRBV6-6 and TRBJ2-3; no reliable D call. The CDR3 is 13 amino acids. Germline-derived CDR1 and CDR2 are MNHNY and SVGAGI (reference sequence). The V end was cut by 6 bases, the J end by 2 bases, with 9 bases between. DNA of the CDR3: TGTGCCAGCAGCCATTACCACACAGATACGCAGTATTTT. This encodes CASSHYHTDTQYF.

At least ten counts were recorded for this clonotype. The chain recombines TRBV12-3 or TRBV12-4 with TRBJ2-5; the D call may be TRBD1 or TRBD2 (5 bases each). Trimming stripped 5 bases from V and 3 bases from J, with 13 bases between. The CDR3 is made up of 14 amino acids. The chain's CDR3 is CASSIGTHKETQYF. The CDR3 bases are TGTGCCAGCAGTATCGGGACGCATAAAGAGACCCAGTACTTC.

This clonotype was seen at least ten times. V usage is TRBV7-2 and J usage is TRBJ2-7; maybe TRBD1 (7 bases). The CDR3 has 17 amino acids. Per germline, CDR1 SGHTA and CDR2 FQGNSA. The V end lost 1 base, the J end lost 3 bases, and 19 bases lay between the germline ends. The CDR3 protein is CASSLVGSRGAFYEQYF. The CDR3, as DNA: TGTGCCAGCAGCTTAGTCGGGTCCAGGGGGGCCTTCTACGAGCAGTACTTC.

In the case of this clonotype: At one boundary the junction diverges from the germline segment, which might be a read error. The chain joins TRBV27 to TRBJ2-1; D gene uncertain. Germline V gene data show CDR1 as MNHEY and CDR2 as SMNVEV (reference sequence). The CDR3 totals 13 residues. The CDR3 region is CTSSLLLAHEQFF. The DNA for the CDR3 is TGTACCAGCAGTTTACTTTTAGCCCATGAGCAGTTCTTC.

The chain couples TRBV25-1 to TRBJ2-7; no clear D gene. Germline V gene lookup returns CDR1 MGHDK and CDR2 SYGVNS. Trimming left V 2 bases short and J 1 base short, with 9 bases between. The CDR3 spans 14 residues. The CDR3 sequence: CASSEARFSYEQYF. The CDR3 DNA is TGTGCCAGCAGTGAAGCCAGGTTTTCCTACGAGCAGTACTTC.